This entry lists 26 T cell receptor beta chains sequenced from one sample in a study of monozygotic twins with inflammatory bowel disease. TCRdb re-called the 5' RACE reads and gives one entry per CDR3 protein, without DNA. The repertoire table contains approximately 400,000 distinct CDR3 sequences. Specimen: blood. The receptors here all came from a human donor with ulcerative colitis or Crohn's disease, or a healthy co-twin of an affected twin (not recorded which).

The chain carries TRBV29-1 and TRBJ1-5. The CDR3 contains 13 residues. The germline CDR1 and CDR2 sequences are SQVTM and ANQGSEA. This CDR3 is CSVRGDSNQPQHF. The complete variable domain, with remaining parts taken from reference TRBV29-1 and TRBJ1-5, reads SAVISQKPSRDICQRGTSLTIQCQVDSQVTMMFWYRQQPGQSLTLIATANQGSEATYESGFVIDKFPISRPNLTFSTLTVSNMSPEDSSIYLCSVRGDSNQPQHFGDGTRLSIL.

CDR3 residues: CASSRISTGSAYEQYF. V gene TRBV4-1 combines with J gene TRBJ2-7. Looked up from germline, CDR1 is MGHRA and CDR2 is YSYEKL. CDR3 length: 16 amino acids.

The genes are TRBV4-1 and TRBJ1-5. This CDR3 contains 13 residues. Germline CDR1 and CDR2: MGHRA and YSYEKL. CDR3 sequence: CASSQEDAQPQHF.

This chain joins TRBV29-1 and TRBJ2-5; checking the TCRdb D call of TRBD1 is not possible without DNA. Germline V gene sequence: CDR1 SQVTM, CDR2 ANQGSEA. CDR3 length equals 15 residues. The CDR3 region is CSVFGVQGAQETQYF.

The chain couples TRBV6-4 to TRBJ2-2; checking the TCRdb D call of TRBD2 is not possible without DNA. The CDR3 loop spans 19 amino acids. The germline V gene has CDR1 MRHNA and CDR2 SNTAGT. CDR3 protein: CASSHRGWAVERVTGELFF.

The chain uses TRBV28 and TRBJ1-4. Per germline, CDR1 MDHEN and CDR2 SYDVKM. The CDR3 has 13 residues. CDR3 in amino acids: CASSLILVEKLFF.

The CDR3 reads CASSVPAGANTGELFF. V usage is TRBV9 and J usage is TRBJ2-2; TCRdb's D gene call, TRBD1, goes unchecked for lack of DNA. CDR3 length equals 16 residues. The germline V gene encodes CDR1 SGDLS and CDR2 YYNGEE.

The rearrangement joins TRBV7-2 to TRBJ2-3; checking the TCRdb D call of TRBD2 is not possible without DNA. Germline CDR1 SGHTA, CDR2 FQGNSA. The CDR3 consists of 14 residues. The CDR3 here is CASSTGTYTDTQYF.

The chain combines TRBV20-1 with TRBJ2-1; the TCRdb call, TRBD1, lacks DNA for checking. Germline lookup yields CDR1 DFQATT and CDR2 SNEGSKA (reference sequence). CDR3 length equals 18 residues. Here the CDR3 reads CSALNGDRDPNSYNEQFF.

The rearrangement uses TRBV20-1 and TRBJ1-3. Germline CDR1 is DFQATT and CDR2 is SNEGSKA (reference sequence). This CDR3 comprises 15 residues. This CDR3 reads CSATDGVSSGNTIYF.

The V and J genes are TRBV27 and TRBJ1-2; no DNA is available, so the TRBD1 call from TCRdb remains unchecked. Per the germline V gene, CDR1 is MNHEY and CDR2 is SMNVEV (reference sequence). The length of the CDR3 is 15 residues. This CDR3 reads CASSFRGVGVPGYTF.

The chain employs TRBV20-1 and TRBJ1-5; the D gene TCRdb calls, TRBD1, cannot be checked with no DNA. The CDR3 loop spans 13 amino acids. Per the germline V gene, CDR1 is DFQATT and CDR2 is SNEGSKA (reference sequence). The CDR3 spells CSVKGQNNQPQHF.

The CDR3 reads CASTHNLGQGAGYTF. The rearrangement joins TRBV12-3 or TRBV12-4 to TRBJ1-2; without DNA, the TCRdb call of TRBD1 cannot be checked. The CDR3 is 15 amino acids.

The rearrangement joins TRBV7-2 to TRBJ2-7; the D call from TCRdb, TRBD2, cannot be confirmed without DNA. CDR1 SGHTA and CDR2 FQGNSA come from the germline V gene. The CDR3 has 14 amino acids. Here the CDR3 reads CASSLWTSGSPKYF.

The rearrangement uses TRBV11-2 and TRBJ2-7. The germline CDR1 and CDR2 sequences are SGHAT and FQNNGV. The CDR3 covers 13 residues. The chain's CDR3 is CASSLWAEYEQYF.

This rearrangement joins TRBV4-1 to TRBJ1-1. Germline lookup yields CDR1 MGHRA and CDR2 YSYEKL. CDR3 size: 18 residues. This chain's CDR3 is CASSHDPGRSRGNTEAFF.

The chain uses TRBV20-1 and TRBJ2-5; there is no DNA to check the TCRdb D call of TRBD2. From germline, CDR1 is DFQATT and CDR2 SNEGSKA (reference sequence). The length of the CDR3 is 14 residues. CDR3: CSARALGEAKTQYF.

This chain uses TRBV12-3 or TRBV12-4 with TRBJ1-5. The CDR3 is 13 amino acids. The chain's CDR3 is CASRGLLDQPQHF.

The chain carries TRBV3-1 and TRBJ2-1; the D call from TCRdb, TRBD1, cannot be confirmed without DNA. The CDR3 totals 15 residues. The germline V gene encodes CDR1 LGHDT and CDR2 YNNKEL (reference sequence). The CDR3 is CASSHRQGVYNEQFF.

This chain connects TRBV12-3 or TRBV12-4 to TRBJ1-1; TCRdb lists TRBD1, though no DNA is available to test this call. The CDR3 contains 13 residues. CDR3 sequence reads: CASRTQGGPEAFF.

CDR3 sequence: CASSSLDGELFF. This rearrangement joins TRBV7-9 to TRBJ2-2. CDR1 is SEHNR, CDR2 FQNEAQ, per germline (reference sequence). The CDR3 totals 12 residues.

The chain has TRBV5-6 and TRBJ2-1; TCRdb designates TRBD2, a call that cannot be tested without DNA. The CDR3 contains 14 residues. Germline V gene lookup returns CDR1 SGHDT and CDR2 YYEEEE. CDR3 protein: CASSFGTNINEQFF.

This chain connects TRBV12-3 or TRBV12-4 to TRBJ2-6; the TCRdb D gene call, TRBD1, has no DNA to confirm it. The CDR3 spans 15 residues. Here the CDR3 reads CASSLQGTGANVLTF.

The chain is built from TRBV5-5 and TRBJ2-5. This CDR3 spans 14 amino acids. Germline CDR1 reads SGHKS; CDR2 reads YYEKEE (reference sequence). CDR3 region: CASSLAILGETQYF.

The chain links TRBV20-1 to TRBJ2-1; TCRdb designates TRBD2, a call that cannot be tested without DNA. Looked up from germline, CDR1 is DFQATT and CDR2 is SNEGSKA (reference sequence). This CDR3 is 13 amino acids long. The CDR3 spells CSVRTGGLNEQFF.

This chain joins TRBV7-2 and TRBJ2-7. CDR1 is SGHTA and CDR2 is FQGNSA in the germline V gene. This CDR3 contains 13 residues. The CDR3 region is CASSLLGSYGQYF.